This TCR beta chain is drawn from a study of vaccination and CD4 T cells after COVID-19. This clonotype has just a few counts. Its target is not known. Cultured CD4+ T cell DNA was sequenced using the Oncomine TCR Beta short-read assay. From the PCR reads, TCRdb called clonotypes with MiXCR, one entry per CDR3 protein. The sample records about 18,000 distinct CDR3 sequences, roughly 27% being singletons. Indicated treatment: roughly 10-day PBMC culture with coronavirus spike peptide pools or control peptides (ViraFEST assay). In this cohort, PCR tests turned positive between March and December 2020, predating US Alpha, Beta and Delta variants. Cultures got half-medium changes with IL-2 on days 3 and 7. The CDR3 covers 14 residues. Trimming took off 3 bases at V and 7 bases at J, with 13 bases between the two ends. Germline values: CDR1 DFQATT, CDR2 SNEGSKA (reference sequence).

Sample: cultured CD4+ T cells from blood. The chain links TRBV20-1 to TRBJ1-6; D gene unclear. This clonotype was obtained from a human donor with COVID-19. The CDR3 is CSASAQNINSPLHF. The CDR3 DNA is TGCAGTGCTAGCGCCCAAAACATCAATTCACCCCTCCACTTT.